The sequence of this T cell receptor (beta chain) was determined in a study of PD-1 blockade in mismatch repair-deficient tumors. Broader study findings: After pembrolizumab, tumor-resident clones rose rapidly, then generally contracted before radiologic responses.

Comments on this clone: Antigen specificity is unknown.

All patients were mismatch repair deficient, assessed by either PCR or immunohistochemistry. The length of the CDR3 is 14 residues. V lost 4 bases to trimming and J lost 8 bases; unmatched junction nucleotides: 8. Germline V gene data show CDR1 as SGHDT and CDR2 as YYEEEE. Profiled with immunoSEQ multiplex PCR; TCRdb holds only in-frame clones, not every one. The sample includes about 51,000 clones, roughly 80% of them seen just once. Sequencing was performed on peripheral blood, taken 4 weeks after starting pembrolizumab. V usage is TRBV5-6 and J usage is TRBJ2-1, with 8 bases fitting TRBD2. This TCR came from an adult with mismatch repair-deficient cancer. CDR3 residues: CASSRRTSIYEQFF. The CDR3 region has the DNA TGTGCCAGCAGCCGAAGGACTAGCATTTATGAGCAGTTCTTC.